This T cell receptor (beta chain) was identified during a study of early T cells in non-severe SARS-CoV-2 infection. Study information: Bulk RNA taken from unsorted whole blood was sequenced, leaving chains unpaired. General observations from the study: VDJdb-based matching was biased toward anti-spike CD8 responses and missed private and CD4 specificities.

This clonotype was counted many times. Its target is unknown. Individual cDNA molecules were tagged with unique molecular identifiers, the study reported. TCRdb reprocessed the 5' RACE reads with MiXCR, giving one entry per CDR3 protein. In the table there are around 65,000 distinct CDR3 sequences, around 12% of which are singletons. Germline V gene sequence: CDR1 SQVTM, CDR2 ANQGSEA. Trimming cost V 4 bases and J 5 bases, with 9 bases left between them. The CDR3 sequence is 12 residues long. This sequence originates from an adult who was a healthcare worker with PCR-confirmed SARS-CoV-2 infection or an uninfected control (not recorded which). The V and J genes are TRBV29-1 and TRBJ2-1, with no clear D. The material was whole blood, obtained at baseline. The CDR3 sequence is CSVGAQNNEQFF. DNA of the CDR3: TGCAGCGTTGGGGCACAGAACAATGAGCAGTTCTTC.